The entry below gives a single T cell receptor (beta chain) sequence along with its context. A modified ARM-PCR protocol with three rounds of nested PCR amplified TCRbeta. MiXCR was run by TCRdb on the multiplex PCR reads, yielding one entry per CDR3 protein. This table holds about 90,000 distinct CDR3 sequences, 75% to 85% found once. Germline lookup yields CDR1 SGHRS and CDR2 YFSETQ. This CDR3 comprises 17 residues. V shed 0 bases, J shed 4 bases, and the junction held 9 bases outside the gene matches. No cell sorting was done before RNA was extracted from the tissue. This non-tumor lung sample came from over 3 cm beyond the tumor edge. This sample is part of a study of tumor and adjacent non-tumor tissue in lung cancer.

The genes are TRBV5-1 and TRBJ2-2; 7 nucleotides agree with TRBD2. The sequencing input was distant non-tumor lung tissue. This TCR was sampled from a woman aged 45-65 years with non-small cell lung cancer. CDR3 sequence (DNA): TGCGCCAGCAGCTTGGAGGTGACTAGCAGAAGCACCGGGGAGCTGTTTTTT. This gives the protein CASSLEVTSRSTGELFF. Full variable domain (outside the CDR3, taken from reference TRBV5-1 and TRBJ2-2): KAGVTQTPRYLIKTRGQQVTLSCSPISGHRSVSWYQQTPGQGLQFLFEYFSETQRNKGNFPGRFSGRQFSNSRSEMNVSTLELGDSALYLCASSLEVTSRSTGELFFGEGSRLTVL.